This T cell receptor beta chain appears in the sequencing data of a study of neurological immune-mediated disorders. Regarding the study as a whole: Phylogenetic analysis grouped 18 of 34 multiple sclerosis patients' repertoires together, suggesting a possible repertoire signature. HTLV-1-associated myelopathy had the most TCR clonal expansion, and multiple sclerosis had the least, less than healthy controls. The expanded clones of different subjects shared no CDR3 amino acid sequences (suggesting private repertoires in all groups).

J gave up 4 bases and V 3 bases, and 5 bases lay outside the gene matches. There are 15 residues in the CDR3. Germline assignment: CDR1 LGHDT and CDR2 YNNKEL (reference sequence). The table lists this clonotype with many counts. Its antigen is as yet unknown. Template-switch 5'RACE cDNA synthesis added a 10-nucleotide unique molecular identifier. In TCRdb, the 5' RACE reads were re-called with MiXCR into one record per CDR3 protein. This repertoire shows over 50,000 distinct CDR3 sequences, approximately 3.5% found once; its top ten account for about 6%. The chain joins TRBV3-1 to TRBJ2-5; 10 bases align to TRBD1. The sample consisted of PBMCs. The sequence was obtained from a man aged 40-49 years with multiple sclerosis. The CDR3, as DNA: TGTGCCAGCAGCCAGAGGACAGGGGGAGGAGAGACCCAGTACTTC. Translating gives CASSQRTGGGETQYF.